Ten or more counts support the clone carrying this T cell receptor beta chain. Antigen: not known. TCRdb independently ran MiXCR on the 5' RACE reads; one entry per CDR3 protein. The data contain roughly 250,000 distinct CDR3 sequences, 5.5% to 7% of them singletons. These data are taken from a study of identical twins. Germline CDR1 SNHLY, CDR2 FYNNEI. The CDR3 is 15 residues long. V dropped 6 bases and J dropped 0 bases, with 14 bases sitting between them. Regarding the study as a whole: It was cross-sectional statistical analysis, not following the same donors, that the conclusions relied on. Weaker excess twin sharing was observed in beta out-of-frame sequences. Diverse VJ usage suggested most zero-insertion clonotypes were not invariant T cells. Within cord blood, abundant beta clonotypes carried fewer insertions, but memory repertoires showed no such trend.

The sample was also linked to a second study, of yellow fever vaccine responses in identical twins.

The sequencing input was memory (CD45RO+) T cells sorted from blood. This clonotype was sampled from a woman aged 18-29 years in good health. This chain uses TRBV2 with TRBJ1-1; tentative D call: TRBD1 (5 bases). This CDR3 is CASSAGPSMNTEAFF. CDR3 nucleotides: TGTGCCAGCAGCGCGGGGCCTTCTATGAACACTGAAGCTTTCTTT.